Shown below are 9 T cell receptor beta chains from a single sample sequenced in a study of cytomegalovirus exposure and HLA in healthy donors (dated by TCRdb to the late 2010s). Libraries were built with the immunoSEQ multiplex PCR assay. For the multiplex PCR, a mixture combining 60 forward primers for TCR Vbeta segments and 13 reverse primers for TCR Jbeta segments was used. TCRdb holds this immuneACCESS table with in-frame rearrangements only. Some clones are missing; in checked studies, unresolved V genes explain under half, and the rest has no known cause. The sample table contains around 150,000 clones; only one count was recorded for 75% to 90% of them. The ten top clones hold 8.1% of the sample. The specimen sequenced was PBMCs. These receptors came from a woman aged 45-65 years in good health and CMV-seropositive.

The V gene is TRBV6-5, the J gene TRBJ2-5; tentatively, D is TRBD1 (6 bases). Trimming shortened V by 4 bases and J by 0 bases, and 12 bases separated the two germline ends. The CDR3 is made up of 15 amino acids. CDR1 MNHEY and CDR2 SVGAGI come from the germline V gene. Here the CDR3 DNA reads TGTGCCAGCAGTTTCGGACAGTTACACCAAGAGACCCAGTACTTC. Residues: CASSFGQLHQETQYF.

This rearrangement joins TRBV6-5 to TRBJ2-1, with TRBD2 as a possible D gene (5 bases). Germline V lookup: CDR1 MNHEY, CDR2 SVGAGI. The CDR3 totals 11 residues. V gave up 5 bases and J gave up 9 bases, with 8 bases separating them. The CDR3 nucleotides are TGTGCCAGCAGTCCCGGAGGTGAGCAGTTCTTC. Protein: CASSPGGEQFF.

J is TRBJ1-4 and V is TRBV11-2, with D maybe TRBD1 (6 bases). Germline V gene sequence: CDR1 SGHAT, CDR2 FQNNGV. This CDR3 has 15 amino acids. V lost 0 bases, J lost 5 bases, and 10 bases lay in between. The CDR3 here is CASSLDRTVNEKLFF. The CDR3 bases are TGTGCCAGCAGCTTAGACCGGACAGTAAATGAAAAACTGTTTTTT.

The chain links TRBV7-9 to TRBJ1-5; no definite D call. The CDR3 totals 16 residues. The germline gives CDR1 SEHNR, CDR2 FQNEAQ (reference sequence). Deletions cut 1 base from V and 0 bases from J, with 10 bases between. CDR3 coding DNA: TGTGCCAGCAGCTTAGTGGCAGACTATAGCAATCAGCCCCAGCATTTT. Translated, it gives CASSLVADYSNQPQHF.

The chain has TRBV7-9 and TRBJ2-1, with 11 nucleotides matching TRBD1. The V gene's germline CDR1 is SEHNR and CDR2 FQNEAQ (reference sequence). Trimming at V came to 3 bases and at J to 10 bases, leaving 14 bases not matched to a gene. This CDR3 is built from 17 residues. The CDR3 is CASSFTPGQGGSLEQFF. The CDR3 DNA is TGTGCCAGCAGCTTCACACCGGGACAGGGGGGATCATTGGAGCAGTTCTTC. The variable domain in full, completed from reference TRBV7-9 and TRBJ2-1, reads DTGVSQNPRHKITKRGQNVTFRCDPISEHNRLYWYRQTLGQGPEFLTYFQNEAQLEKSRLLSDRFSAERPKGSFSTLEIQRTEQGDSAMYLCASSFTPGQGGSLEQFFGPGTRLTVL.

The genes are TRBV7-9 and TRBJ2-2; 7 bases are a match to TRBD2. The V gene's germline CDR1 is SEHNR and CDR2 FQNEAQ (reference sequence). This CDR3 spans 18 amino acids. The J segment lost 1 base and the V segment lost 2 bases, leaving 10 bases of the junction unmatched. The CDR3 DNA follows: TGTGCCAGCAGCTTAAAAGGGCGGGGGTCGCTGAACACCGGGGAGCTGTTTTTT. This encodes CASSLKGRGSLNTGELFF.

The chain is built from TRBV29-1 and TRBJ1-2; D may be TRBD1 (6 bases). Trimming removed 7 bases from V and 2 bases from J, with 11 bases in between. The CDR3 runs to 12 residues. The germline V gene has CDR1 SQVTM and CDR2 ANQGSEA. CDR3 sequence (DNA): TGCAGCGGTATAACAGGGAACTATGGCTACACCTTC. Translating it yields CSGITGNYGYTF.

The chain links TRBV7-9 to TRBJ1-2, with unresolved D. The CDR3 contains 18 residues. The ends were cut back, 4 bases at V and 4 bases at J, with 25 bases in the middle. The germline V gene encodes CDR1 SEHNR and CDR2 FQNEAQ (reference sequence). The CDR3 bases are TGTGCCAGCAGCTCTACGCACATTCCCCCCCAGGTCGTCTATGGCTACACCTTC. Amino acids: CASSSTHIPPQVVYGYTF.

This sequence joins TRBV7-8 and TRBJ2-5; 14 bases are a match to TRBD2. Germline assignment: CDR1 SGHVS and CDR2 FQNEAQ. The CDR3 extends over 16 amino acids. Trimming cost V 4 bases and J 4 bases; bases outside gene matches: 5. This CDR3 reads CASSSGLAGVGETQYF. The CDR3 DNA sequence: TGTGCCAGCAGCTCGGGACTAGCGGGAGTCGGAGAGACCCAGTACTTC. The whole variable domain, remainder taken from reference TRBV7-8 and TRBJ2-5, is GAGVSQSPRYKVAKRGQDVALRCDPISGHVSLFWYQQALGQGPEFLTYFQNEAQLDKSGLPSDRFFAERPEGSVSTLKIQRTQQEDSAVYLCASSSGLAGVGETQYFGPGTRLLVL.